This passage covers 10 T cell receptor beta chains from one sample sequenced in a study of blood T cell repertoires in COVID-19. The method was immunoSEQ multiplex PCR; TCRdb's version includes in-frame clones alone and lacks a portion of them. The sample holds just under 50,000 clones, around 80% seen once. The sequenced sample was peripheral blood. Receptors were obtained from an older man with acute or convalescent COVID-19.

The chain employs TRBV9 and TRBJ2-3, with TRBD2 as a possible D gene (7 bases). CDR1 is SGDLS, CDR2 YYNGEE, per germline. V was shortened by 2 bases and J by 3 bases, with 16 bases between the two germline ends. This CDR3 has 16 residues. The CDR3 here is CASSVRGGDETDTQYF. The CDR3 DNA follows: TGTGCCAGCAGCGTGAGAGGGGGGGACGAAACAGATACGCAGTATTTT.

V usage is TRBV30 and J usage is TRBJ2-3; TRBD2 agrees at 10 bases. Unmatched junction bases numbered 3, after V lost 3 bases and J lost 3 bases. This CDR3 is 14 amino acids long. CDR1 is GTSNPN, CDR2 SVGIG, per germline (reference sequence). The CDR3 reads CAWRALAGTDTQYF. The CDR3 DNA follows: TGTGCCTGGAGGGCACTAGCGGGGACAGATACGCAGTATTTT.

This chain connects TRBV4-1 to TRBJ2-7; tentatively, D is TRBD2 (6 bases). This CDR3 comprises 15 residues. V dropped 0 bases and J dropped 4 bases, with 13 bases sitting between them. CDR1 MGHRA and CDR2 YSYEKL come from the germline V gene. CDR3 residues: CASSQEFGRNYEQYF. CDR3 sequence (DNA): TGCGCCAGCAGCCAAGAGTTCGGGAGAAATTACGAGCAGTACTTC.

In this sample, this clone turned up many times. The rearrangement uses TRBV10-3 and TRBJ1-5; 7 bases line up with TRBD1. The CDR3 has 14 amino acids. Germline V gives CDR1 ENHRY, CDR2 SYGVKD. Losses at the gene ends were 10 bases for V and 0 bases for J; bases not matched to a gene: 6. DNA of the CDR3: TGTGCCAGCGATACAGGGGATAGCAATCAGCCCCAGCATTTT. Amino acids: CASDTGDSNQPQHF.

This chain joins TRBV7-3 and TRBJ1-1; a weak D match, TRBD1 (5 bases). Trimming removed 5 bases from V and 0 bases from J, with 13 bases in between. CDR1 SGHTA and CDR2 FQGTGA come from the germline V gene. The CDR3 covers 15 residues. Here the CDR3 reads CASSPGQGMNTEAFF. The CDR3 nucleotides read TGTGCCAGCAGCCCCGGGCAGGGCATGAACACTGAAGCTTTCTTT.

The chain carries TRBV6-1 and TRBJ2-7; possibly TRBD1 for D (6 bases). Deletions cut 2 bases from V and 2 bases from J, with 16 bases between. The CDR3 is 16 residues long. Germline V CDR1 and CDR2: MNHNS, SASEGT. CDR3 DNA: TGTGCCAGCAGTGAACCCCCCGAGGGGGATCCCTACGAGCAGTACTTC. Residues: CASSEPPEGDPYEQYF.

The chain is built from TRBV30 and TRBJ1-1, with 7 bases fitting TRBD1. Germline CDR1 and CDR2: GTSNPN and SVGIG (reference sequence). The CDR3 sequence is 13 residues long. V was clipped by 1 base and J by 8 bases; unmatched bases: 7. The CDR3 loop is CAWSADRFLEAFF. The CDR3 coding sequence is TGTGCCTGGAGTGCGGACAGGTTCTTAGAAGCTTTCTTT.

V is TRBV29-1 and J is TRBJ1-2, with TRBD1 identical over 7 bases. V shed 1 base, J shed 9 bases, and the junction held 8 bases outside the gene matches. In germline, CDR1 is SQVTM, CDR2 ANQGSEA. The CDR3 totals 13 residues. CDR3 sequence (DNA): TGCAGCGTTGAAGTTTCACAGGGGCAGAGCTACACCTTC. Its protein product is CSVEVSQGQSYTF. Looking up the rest from reference TRBV29-1 and TRBJ1-2 gives the full variable domain: SAVISQKPSRDICQRGTSLTIQCQVDSQVTMMFWYRQQPGQSLTLIATANQGSEATYESGFVIDKFPISRPNLTFSTLTVSNMSPEDSSIYLCSVEVSQGQSYTFGSGTRLTVV.

This clone was picked up one time. The chain has TRBV6-1 and TRBJ1-2; 7 nucleotides line up with TRBD1. CDR1 and CDR2 (germline): MNHNS, SASEGT. The length of the CDR3 is 13 residues. V dropped 3 bases and J dropped 3; count of bases not matched to a gene: 1. CDR3 nucleotide sequence: TGTGCCAGCAGTGACGGACAGGACTATGGCTACACCTTC. Amino acid sequence: CASSDGQDYGYTF.

The gene calls are TRBV19 and TRBJ2-1, with D tentatively TRBD1 (5 bases). The CDR3 extends over 15 amino acids. Germline CDR1 LNHDA, CDR2 SQIVND (reference sequence). V lost 2 bases and J lost 2, with 10 bases in between. The CDR3 bases are TGTGCCAGTAGTATACAGTGGGGCCCCTACAATGAGCAGTTCTTC. This gives the protein CASSIQWGPYNEQFF.